These 27 T cell receptor beta chains share one sample of origin, sequenced in a study of blood T cell repertoires in COVID-19. The data were produced by immunoSEQ multiplex PCR, yet TCRdb's version contains in-frame clones alone and is incomplete. Found here are tens of thousands of clones, 87% of them singletons; the top ten hold about 15%. The sequenced material came from peripheral blood. The receptors shown here come from a male donor with acute or convalescent COVID-19.

V and J are TRBV6-7 and TRBJ2-7; D perhaps matches TRBD2 (6 bases). TRBV6-7 is recorded as an ORF, its role being uncertain. The CDR3 sequence is 14 residues long. Trimming stripped 0 bases from V and 3 bases from J, with 9 bases between. The CDR3 is CASSYSGTCYEQYF. CDR3 in DNA: TGTGCCAGCAGTTACTCAGGGACTTGCTACGAGCAGTACTTC.

DNA of the CDR3: TGTGCCAGCAGCCAAAATCCTTTGACTAATGAAAAACTGTTTTTT. Translating gives CASSQNPLTNEKLFF. This sequence joins TRBV4-2 and TRBJ1-4; no reliable D call. Germline values: CDR1 LGHNA, CDR2 YNFKEQ. The V and J ends lost 2 bases and 2 bases respectively, with 9 bases between them. The CDR3 sequence is 15 residues long.

This clone was seen more than once but under ten times. V usage is TRBV19 and J usage is TRBJ1-5; no firm D call. There are 13 residues in the CDR3. V dropped 3 bases and J dropped 6 bases, with 9 bases sitting between them. Germline CDR1 reads LNHDA; CDR2 reads SQIVND (reference sequence). Written as DNA, the CDR3 is TGTGCCAGTAGTATCGGGGTTGGTCAGCCCCAGCATTTT. Translation gives CASSIGVGQPQHF.

This sequence joins TRBV30 and TRBJ2-7, with TRBD2 matching over 16 bases. The length of the CDR3 is 18 residues. The trim removed 3 bases at V and 4 bases at J, leaving 12 bases unmatched. The germline gives CDR1 GTSNPN, CDR2 SVGIG (reference sequence). The CDR3 DNA reads as TGTGCCTGGAGCCGCGGTCCGGGACTAGCGGGGGGGGCTTACGAGCAGTACTTC. It translates to CAWSRGPGLAGGAYEQYF.

The chain links TRBV15 to TRBJ2-7; TRBD1 aligns across 7 bases. V shed 0 bases, J shed 2 bases, and the junction held 10 bases outside the gene matches. Germline V lookup: CDR1 LNHNV, CDR2 YYDKDF (reference sequence). The CDR3 totals 17 residues. The CDR3 coding sequence is TGTGCCACCAGCAGAGAAGAGGGGGCAGTTGGTCCCTACGAGCAGTACTTC. It encodes CATSREEGAVGPYEQYF.

This rearrangement joins TRBV5-1 to TRBJ2-5, with 7 bases identical to TRBD2. Germline lookup yields CDR1 SGHRS and CDR2 YFSETQ. Trimming removed 2 bases from V and 7 bases from J; junction bases left unmatched: 8. The CDR3 is 14 residues long. CDR3 in DNA: TGCGCCAGCAGCTTTGGCCAAGGGGAGGGGACCCAGTACTTC. This gives the protein CASSFGQGEGTQYF.

This clone appeared once. The rearrangement joins TRBV9 to TRBJ2-3, with 9 bases fitting TRBD2. V trimming: 0 bases; J trimming: 2 bases; junction bases outside the gene matches: 10. CDR3 length equals 18 residues. The germline gives CDR1 SGDLS, CDR2 YYNGEE. CDR3 nucleotide sequence: TGTGCCAGCAGCGTAGCGGGGGCCAGCGGGGGGTCCACAGATACGCAGTATTTT. Translating gives CASSVAGASGGSTDTQYF.

This chain uses TRBV18 with TRBJ1-1, with unresolved D. The CDR3 length is 14 residues. Trimming cost V 6 bases and J 5 bases, with 16 bases left between them. The germline V gene encodes CDR1 KGHSH and CDR2 LQKENI. CDR3 DNA sequence: TGTGCCAGCTCTACCAGGCAGGCCGGTACTGAAGCTTTCTTT. This codes for CASSTRQAGTEAFF.

This sequence joins TRBV5-6 and TRBJ2-5; TRBD1 aligns across 7 bases. V gave up 0 bases and J gave up 5 bases; unmatched junction bases: 4. Germline CDR1 and CDR2: SGHDT and YYEEEE. The CDR3 runs to 14 residues. CDR3: CASSLAGGVETQYF. CDR3 bases: TGTGCCAGCAGCTTGGCAGGGGGTGTGGAGACCCAGTACTTC.

The chain joins TRBV19 to TRBJ1-1, with 10 bases matching TRBD1. Germline assignment: CDR1 LNHDA and CDR2 SQIVND (reference sequence). The CDR3 is made up of 17 amino acids. The V segment lost 3 bases and the J segment 4 bases; nucleotides outside the gene matches: 11. For the CDR3, the DNA is TGTGCCAGTAGTATCCTCCGACGACAGGGGGCCAGCACTGAAGCTTTCTTT. Translated, it gives CASSILRRQGASTEAFF.

This chain joins TRBV24-1 and TRBJ2-2, with 10 bases fitting TRBD1. The CDR3 is 17 residues long. V lost 4 bases to trimming and J lost 6 bases; unmatched junction nucleotides: 10. Germline V CDR1 and CDR2: KGHDR, SFDVKD. The chain's CDR3 is CATSDRGTGVKSGELFF. The CDR3 DNA follows: TGTGCCACCAGTGACCGAGGGACAGGGGTCAAGTCCGGGGAGCTGTTTTTT.

The chain joins TRBV18 to TRBJ1-4, with TRBD1 matching 10 bases. Germline assignment: CDR1 KGHSH and CDR2 LQKENI. The V and J ends lost 3 bases and 8 bases, in that order; junction bases with no gene match: 9. The CDR3 extends over 16 amino acids. The CDR3 nucleotides are TGTGCCAGCTCACCGCGAACCGGGACAGGGGTCGAAAAACTGTTTTTT. This gives the protein CASSPRTGTGVEKLFF.

The gene calls are TRBV3-1 (or the pseudogene TRBV3-2) and TRBJ2-7, with 9 bases identical to TRBD1. The V gene end was trimmed by 5 bases and the J gene end by 3 bases; junction bases not matched to a gene: 5. The CDR3 is 14 amino acids. Looked up from germline, CDR1 is LGHDT and CDR2 is YNNKEL (reference sequence). In DNA, the CDR3 is TGTGCCAGCAGCAGAGGGACAGGGCGCTACGAGCAGTACTTC. It encodes CASSRGTGRYEQYF.

This clone was found a few times. The gene calls are TRBV30 and TRBJ2-7; 9 positions match TRBD1. Germline lookup yields CDR1 GTSNPN and CDR2 SVGIG (reference sequence). The CDR3 covers 12 residues. V gave up 3 bases and J gave up 7 bases; unmatched junction bases: 4. The CDR3 loop reads CAWRTGGYEQYF. In DNA form, the CDR3 reads TGTGCCTGGAGGACAGGGGGTTATGAGCAGTACTTC.

This chain uses TRBV5-1 with TRBJ1-5; 12 bases match TRBD1. The length of the CDR3 is 15 residues. With 4 bases clipped from V and 6 bases from J, the junction kept 5 bases outside the gene matches. CDR1 SGHRS and CDR2 YFSETQ come from the germline V gene. The CDR3 region has the DNA TGCGCCAGCAGCCCGGGACAGGGGGCTTTTCAGCCCCAGCATTTT. It yields the protein CASSPGQGAFQPQHF.

V gene TRBV28 combines with J gene TRBJ1-4, with D perhaps matching TRBD1 (5 bases). The ends were cut back, 4 bases at V and 7 bases at J, with 13 bases in the middle. Germline CDR1 MDHEN, CDR2 SYDVKM. The CDR3 has 14 residues. The CDR3 here is CASSSSLGGEKLFF. The CDR3 nucleotides read TGTGCCAGCAGTTCATCACTCGGGGGTGAAAAACTGTTTTTT.

The V gene is TRBV7-9, the J gene TRBJ2-5; TRBD2 aligns across 8 bases. The length of the CDR3 is 14 residues. V was pared by 5 bases and J by 9 bases, with 11 bases of the junction left unmatched. The V gene's germline CDR1 is SEHNR and CDR2 FQNEAQ (reference sequence). CDR3 sequence: CASSAAGTSNAQYF. CDR3 bases: TGTGCCAGCAGCGCCGCCGGGACTAGTAATGCCCAGTACTTC. Drawing the rest from reference TRBV7-9 and TRBJ2-5, the complete variable domain is DTGVSQNPRHKITKRGQNVTFRCDPISEHNRLYWYRQTLGQGPEFLTYFQNEAQLEKSRLLSDRFSAERPKGSFSTLEIQRTEQGDSAMYLCASSAAGTSNAQYFGPGTRLLVL.

The chain is built from TRBV11-3 and TRBJ2-1; 7 bases agree with TRBD2. The J segment lost 6 bases and the V segment lost 2 bases, leaving 7 bases of the junction unmatched. The CDR3 is 15 amino acids. Germline V lookup: CDR1 SGHNT, CDR2 YENEEA. CDR3 loop: CASSLRRGKVNEQFF. The CDR3 DNA reads TGTGCCAGCAGCTTAAGGCGGGGGAAGGTCAATGAGCAGTTCTTC.

The chain carries TRBV9 and TRBJ2-5, with 8 bases that match TRBD2. This CDR3 has 17 amino acids. Germline CDR1 is SGDLS and CDR2 is YYNGEE. The ends lost 4 bases at V and 2 bases at J; junction bases unmatched: 13. As DNA, the CDR3 is TGTGCCAGCAGCTTTATTCCCACGGCGGGGGGACAAGAGACCCAGTACTTC. Translation: CASSFIPTAGGQETQYF.

This chain connects TRBV5-1 to TRBJ2-3; 8 positions match TRBD1. The CDR3 spans 16 residues. Germline lookup yields CDR1 SGHRS and CDR2 YFSETQ. J gave up 0 bases and V 4 bases, and 7 bases lay outside the gene matches. CDR3 protein: CASSPGDRSSTDTQYF. The CDR3 bases are TGCGCCAGCAGCCCAGGGGACAGGTCTAGCACAGATACGCAGTATTTT.

The V and J genes are TRBV28 and TRBJ1-2; D remains ambiguous. This CDR3 is built from 12 residues. Trimming removed 11 bases from V and 7 bases from J, with 17 bases in between. Germline values: CDR1 MDHEN, CDR2 SYDVKM. DNA for the CDR3: TGTGCCCACCTGGGAGGTTTTAGTGGCTACACCTTC. It specifies CAHLGGFSGYTF.

The chain has TRBV6-5 and TRBJ1-2; weak D call: TRBD1 (6 bases). V was clipped by 2 bases and J by 4 bases, with 8 bases between them. The CDR3 contains 13 residues. Germline V gene data show CDR1 as MNHEY and CDR2 as SVGAGI. Here the CDR3 reads CASSYRGFYGYTF. The CDR3 DNA follows: TGTGCCAGCAGTTACAGGGGGTTCTATGGCTACACCTTC.

The chain joins TRBV2 to TRBJ2-2; 9 positions agree with TRBD2. The CDR3 totals 15 residues. Germline CDR1 SNHLY, CDR2 FYNNEI. The V segment lost 0 bases and the J segment 5 bases; nucleotides outside the gene matches: 1. The CDR3 sequence is CASSEAAGGTGELFF. CDR3 bases: TGTGCCAGCAGTGAAGCGGCGGGAGGGACCGGGGAGCTGTTTTTT.

J is TRBJ2-1 and V is TRBV6-6, with 8 bases fitting TRBD1. This CDR3 comprises 16 residues. Germline V lookup: CDR1 MNHNY, CDR2 SVGAGI (reference sequence). V was pared by 0 bases and J by 7 bases, with 8 bases of the junction left unmatched. The CDR3 loop is CASSYSGQGAVNEQFF. The CDR3 DNA reads as TGTGCCAGCAGTTACTCCGGGCAGGGGGCCGTTAATGAGCAGTTCTTC.

The chain links TRBV19 to TRBJ1-2; TRBD1 matches at 7 bases. V lost 4 bases, J lost 6 bases, and 2 bases stayed unmatched. Germline-derived CDR1 and CDR2 are LNHDA and SQIVND (reference sequence). The CDR3 loop spans 12 amino acids. Here the CDR3 DNA reads TGTGCCAGTAGTAAGGACAGGAATGGCTACACCTTC. As protein: CASSKDRNGYTF.

The chain employs TRBV6-5 and TRBJ1-1, with 8 bases that match TRBD1. The V gene end was trimmed by 7 bases and the J gene end by 5 bases; junction bases not matched to a gene: 12. CDR3 length: 15 amino acids. The germline V gene encodes CDR1 MNHEY and CDR2 SVGAGI. CDR3 protein: CASILARGLGTEAFF. In DNA form, the CDR3 reads TGTGCCAGCATCCTTGCCAGGGGGCTTGGGACTGAAGCTTTCTTT.

This chain links TRBV30 with TRBJ1-2, with D tentatively TRBD1 (6 bases). Per germline, CDR1 GTSNPN and CDR2 SVGIG (reference sequence). Trimming left V 2 bases short and J 8 bases short, with 15 bases between. This CDR3 is 13 amino acids long. The CDR3 bases are TGTGCCTGGAGTCTCCGGGGGGCAGGGGGCTACACCTTC. Its protein is CAWSLRGAGGYTF.